In this sample, the clone carrying this T cell receptor (beta chain) turned up once. Antigen: not known. Since a much larger clone is just one base distant, this may be a read error. The CDR3 is made up of 19 amino acids. Per the germline V gene, CDR1 is LGHNA and CDR2 is YSLEER. Priming with a constant-region primer yielded TCR beta cDNA from about 450 ng total RNA. Generation of the TCR beta libraries relied on three nested multiplex PCR rounds using slightly modified ARM-PCR. Use of TRBV1-TRBV30 forward primers with a C-beta reverse primer characterized the first two PCR rounds, which lasted about 10 cycles each. In TCRdb, the multiplex PCR reads were re-called with MiXCR into one record per CDR3 protein. The sample includes 300,000 to 350,000 distinct CDR3 sequences, 58% of them seen just once. The study extracted blood RNA from unsorted whole blood and also extracted germline DNA. This record belongs to a study of tumor-infiltrating lymphocytes in primary liver carcinoma. Study-level points and caveats: Lower overlap was observed for tumor-adjacent and tumor-blood pairs relative to tumor region pairs.

The source of this sequence is a woman in her twenties or thirties with primary liver carcinoma and hepatitis B virus infection. The specimen sequenced was peripheral blood. The rearrangement uses TRBV4-3 and TRBJ2-3; 10 positions match TRBD2. CDR3 loop: CASSQVALAGDGLTDKQYF. The CDR3 coding sequence is TGCGCCAGCAGCCAAGTAGCCCTAGCGGGAGATGGGTTGACAGATAAGCAGTATTTT.